Below, 28 T cell receptor beta chains from the same sample are listed, as sequenced in a study of blood T cell repertoires in COVID-19. Assay: immunoSEQ multiplex PCR; the TCRdb copy retains only in-frame clones and omits some. In the table there are roughly 65,000 clones, 93% of which are singletons. The sequenced material came from peripheral blood. Receptor source: a man aged 65 to 85 with active COVID-19.

The chain links TRBV3-1 (or the pseudogene TRBV3-2) to TRBJ2-1, with D unresolved. Trimming stripped 1 base from V and 0 bases from J, with 10 bases between. Per germline, CDR1 LGHDT and CDR2 YNNKEL (reference sequence). The CDR3 contains 16 residues. The CDR3 sequence is CASSQGLSSSYNEQFF. CDR3 DNA: TGTGCCAGCAGCCAAGGGCTCTCAAGCTCCTACAATGAGCAGTTCTTC.

This clone has a single count. The V gene is TRBV13, the J gene TRBJ2-5; 7 bases fit TRBD1. Germline V CDR1 and CDR2: PRHDT, FYEKMQ (reference sequence). CDR3 length: 16 amino acids. Unmatched junction bases numbered 11, after V lost 5 bases and J lost 2 bases. CDR3 loop: CASSTLRTGKQETQYF. In nucleotides, the CDR3 is TGTGCCAGCAGCACCCTCCGGACAGGAAAGCAAGAGACCCAGTACTTC.

The CDR3 loop reads CASSLPGGEQYV. DNA of the CDR3: TGTGCCAGCAGTCTACCAGGGGGCGAGCAGTACGTC. The V call is TRBV28, the J call TRBJ2-7, with TRBD1 matching over 7 bases. Germline CDR1 is MDHEN and CDR2 is SYDVKM. The CDR3 consists of 12 residues. V trimming: 5 bases; J trimming: 6 bases; junction bases outside the gene matches: 4.

The sample holds one count of this clone. The rearrangement links TRBV7-2 to TRBJ2-1, with a weak D call TRBD2 (7 bases). Trimming took off 0 bases at V and 5 bases at J, with 11 bases between the two ends. Germline V gene lookup returns CDR1 SGHTA and CDR2 FQGNSA. The CDR3 is made up of 15 amino acids. The CDR3 is CASSLAGGPNNEQFF. The CDR3 DNA sequence: TGTGCCAGCAGCTTAGCGGGGGGGCCCAACAATGAGCAGTTCTTC.

The chain combines TRBV9 with TRBJ2-5; TRBD1 might be the D (6 bases). CDR3 length: 15 residues. Trimming cost V 2 bases and J 5 bases, with 16 bases left between them. Per germline, CDR1 SGDLS and CDR2 YYNGEE. CDR3: CASSVTGLERETQYF. CDR3 nucleotide sequence: TGTGCCAGCAGCGTGACAGGTCTGGAGAGGGAGACCCAGTACTTC.

This clone came up once. The chain is built from TRBV4-1 and TRBJ1-4; D might be TRBD1 (6 bases). V gave up 0 bases and J gave up 4 bases, with 15 bases separating them. Germline V gives CDR1 MGHRA, CDR2 YSYEKL. There are 17 residues in the CDR3. The CDR3 region is CASSQDGVLGGNEKLFF. The CDR3 DNA follows: TGCGCCAGCAGCCAAGATGGGGTTTTAGGGGGTAATGAAAAACTGTTTTTT.

V and J are TRBV10-1 and TRBJ2-2, with D perhaps TRBD1 (5 bases). Trimming removed 7 bases from V and 1 base from J, with 7 bases in between. The CDR3 length is 13 residues. Germline CDR1 WNHNN, CDR2 SYGVQD (reference sequence). The CDR3 protein is CASNRMNTGELFF. CDR3 coding DNA: TGCGCCAGCAACAGGATGAACACCGGGGAGCTGTTTTTT.

This sequence joins TRBV5-1 and TRBJ2-3, with 7 bases lining up with TRBD2. This CDR3 region has 14 residues. The germline V gene has CDR1 SGHRS and CDR2 YFSETQ. V was pared by 2 bases and J by 5 bases, with 5 bases of the junction left unmatched. The CDR3, as DNA: TGCGCCAGCAGCTTCCGACTAGCTGTAGATACGCAGTATTTT. Translation gives CASSFRLAVDTQYF.

The chain links TRBV14 to TRBJ2-5; 8 bases line up with TRBD2. Germline CDR1 is SGHDN and CDR2 is FVKESK. CDR3 length equals 24 residues. V was clipped by 0 bases and J by 4 bases; unmatched bases: 31. CDR3: CASSQDIRIAGPTLARKVRETQYF. CDR3 nucleotide sequence: TGTGCCAGCAGCCAAGATATCCGAATAGCGGGACCTACGTTAGCGCGCAAGGTCCGAGAGACCCAGTACTTC.

This chain joins TRBV4-3 and TRBJ2-2, with TRBD1 matching over 9 bases. CDR1 is LGHNA and CDR2 is YSLEER in the germline V gene. V dropped 0 bases and J dropped 4; count of bases not matched to a gene: 9. The CDR3 spans 18 residues. The CDR3 sequence is CASSQERLGQGRTGELFF. CDR3 bases: TGCGCCAGCAGCCAAGAGAGGTTGGGACAGGGTCGCACCGGGGAGCTGTTTTTT.

This clone was seen just once. The V and J genes are TRBV6-5 and TRBJ2-3, with TRBD2 matching 11 bases. Germline-derived CDR1 and CDR2 are MNHEY and SVGAGI. Trimming took 6 bases from V and 2 from J; bases not matched to a gene: 4. This CDR3 is 15 amino acids long. The CDR3 spells CASRMGLAVTDTQYF. The CDR3 DNA reads as TGTGCCAGCAGGATGGGACTAGCGGTCACAGATACGCAGTATTTT.

The chain carries TRBV5-1 and TRBJ2-3; D not resolved. Trimming left V 0 bases short and J 3 bases short, with 5 bases between. Germline assignment: CDR1 SGHRS and CDR2 YFSETQ. The CDR3 runs to 13 residues. CDR3 in amino acids: CASSLGLTDTQYF. CDR3 sequence (DNA): TGCGCCAGCAGCTTGGGCCTAACAGATACGCAGTATTTT. The full variable domain, with the rest looked up from reference TRBV5-1 and TRBJ2-3, is KAGVTQTPRYLIKTRGQQVTLSCSPISGHRSVSWYQQTPGQGLQFLFEYFSETQRNKGNFPGRFSGRQFSNSRSEMNVSTLELGDSALYLCASSLGLTDTQYFGPGTRLTVL.

V and J are TRBV19 and TRBJ1-2; the D gene is possibly TRBD1 (6 bases). There are 16 residues in the CDR3. Germline assignment: CDR1 LNHDA and CDR2 SQIVND (reference sequence). Trimming shortened V by 2 bases and J by 3 bases, and 16 bases separated the two germline ends. The CDR3 region is CASSIYGKTGHYGYTF. DNA of the CDR3: TGTGCCAGTAGTATATATGGGAAGACAGGCCACTATGGCTACACCTTC.

The rearrangement joins TRBV3-1 (or the pseudogene TRBV3-2) to TRBJ1-6; D unclear. In germline, CDR1 is LGHDT, CDR2 YNNKEL (reference sequence). Trimming cost V 3 bases and J 10 bases, with 13 bases left between them. This CDR3 spans 14 amino acids. CDR3 loop: CASSHIGVESPLHF. The CDR3 DNA is TGTGCCAGCAGCCATATCGGGGTCGAGTCACCCCTCCACTTT.

The chain has TRBV5-1 and TRBJ2-2, with 11 bases lining up with TRBD1. There are 16 residues in the CDR3. Losses at the gene ends were 6 bases for V and 6 bases for J; bases not matched to a gene: 10. Germline V gives CDR1 SGHRS, CDR2 YFSETQ. The chain's CDR3 is CASTNTPGQGAGELFF. In DNA form, the CDR3 reads TGCGCCAGCACCAATACCCCGGGACAGGGGGCCGGGGAGCTGTTTTTT.

This chain connects TRBV25-1 to TRBJ1-6; a possible D gene is TRBD1 (6 bases). CDR1 and CDR2 from the germline V gene are MGHDK and SYGVNS. V was shortened by 4 bases and J by 7 bases, with 14 bases between the two germline ends. The CDR3 totals 15 residues. As DNA, the CDR3 is TGTGCCAGCAGTGCCATGGGGGGGGCGAATTCACCCCTCCACTTT. Protein sequence: CASSAMGGANSPLHF.

This sequence joins TRBV5-4 and TRBJ2-3; D is perhaps TRBD1 (6 bases). Deletions cut 5 bases from V and 2 bases from J, with 15 bases between. Germline-derived CDR1 and CDR2 are SGHNT and YYREEE (reference sequence). CDR3 length: 15 amino acids. The CDR3 loop is CASSGDGTLTDTQYF. The CDR3 DNA follows: TGTGCCAGCAGTGGGGACGGGACACTCACAGATACGCAGTATTTT.

The V call is TRBV11-2, the J call TRBJ2-5; D may be TRBD2 (5 bases). V dropped 5 bases and J dropped 1 base, with 14 bases sitting between them. From germline, CDR1 is SGHAT and CDR2 FQNNGV. The CDR3 has 15 amino acids. The CDR3 loop is CASSGRRTIQETQYF. The DNA of the CDR3 is TGTGCCAGCAGCGGACGGAGGACGATCCAAGAGACCCAGTACTTC.

V gene TRBV6-6 combines with J gene TRBJ2-1, with 7 nucleotides matching TRBD1. The V gene's germline CDR1 is MNHNY and CDR2 SVGAGI (reference sequence). The junction had 12 bases not matched to a gene; V was cut back by 7 bases and J by 9 bases. The CDR3 extends over 14 amino acids. CDR3 sequence: CASTKTETGFEQFF. In DNA form, the CDR3 reads TGTGCCAGCACCAAGACCGAGACAGGGTTTGAGCAGTTCTTC.

The DNA for the CDR3 is TGTGCCAGCAGCCAAGGGTCGGGAAGCCCCCTCACCGGGGAGCTGTTTTTT. Protein: CASSQGSGSPLTGELFF. V usage is TRBV4-2 and J usage is TRBJ2-2, with TRBD2 as a possible D gene (5 bases). Germline CDR1 reads LGHNA; CDR2 reads YNFKEQ. Between the trimmed V and J ends, which lost 1 base and 4 bases, there was a span of 16 bases. This CDR3 has 17 residues.

V is TRBV11-2 and J is TRBJ2-2; maybe TRBD1 (6 bases). Trimming removed 5 bases at V and 4 bases at J, with 11 bases between. The CDR3 consists of 14 residues. Looked up from germline, CDR1 is SGHAT and CDR2 is FQNNGV. The CDR3 DNA reads as TGTGCCAGCAGCACACTGACAGGCACCGGGGAGCTGTTTTTT. As protein: CASSTLTGTGELFF.

In its sample, this clone was seen once. The V call is TRBV7-9, the J call TRBJ1-5; D not certain. CDR1 is SEHNR and CDR2 is FQNEAQ in the germline V gene (reference sequence). V lost 1 base and J lost 3, with 13 bases in between. The CDR3 has 16 amino acids. The CDR3 loop is CASSLERVGTNQPQHF. For the CDR3, the DNA is TGTGCCAGCAGCTTAGAGCGGGTGGGCACCAATCAGCCCCAGCATTTT.

V is TRBV2 and J is TRBJ2-6; D is uncertain. V shed 5 bases and J shed 1 base, with 12 bases lying between them. From germline, CDR1 is SNHLY and CDR2 FYNNEI. The CDR3 is made up of 16 amino acids. CDR3 nucleotides: TGTGCCAGCAGTCCAAATCAAGCGTCTGGGGCCAACGTCCTGACTTTC. Translated, it gives CASSPNQASGANVLTF. Supplemented by reference TRBV2 and TRBJ2-6, the full variable domain reads EPEVTQTPSHQVTQMGQEVILRCVPISNHLYFYWYRQILGQKVEFLVSFYNNEISEKSEIFDDQFSVERPDGSNFTLKIRSTKLEDSAMYFCASSPNQASGANVLTFGAGSRLTVL.

This chain joins TRBV7-7 and TRBJ1-3, with no clear D. Deletions cut 3 bases from V and 2 bases from J, with 5 bases between. CDR1 is SSHAT and CDR2 is FNYEAQ in the germline V gene (reference sequence). The length of the CDR3 is 13 residues. The CDR3 nucleotides read TGTGCCAGCAGCTTGCAGGCTGGAAACACCATATATTTT. Translation: CASSLQAGNTIYF.

The rearrangement joins TRBV24-1 to TRBJ1-5; possible D gene TRBD1, 5 bases. The germline gives CDR1 KGHDR, CDR2 SFDVKD. The V end lost 5 bases, the J end lost 6 bases, and 16 bases lay between the germline ends. There are 15 residues in the CDR3. CDR3 DNA sequence: TGTGCCACCAGTGTCATCGGGGGGTCGGCTCAGCCCCAGCATTTT. Translation gives CATSVIGGSAQPQHF.

The chain recombines TRBV7-3 with TRBJ2-1, with 10 bases identical to TRBD2. Trimming removed 8 bases from V and 6 bases from J; junction bases left unmatched: 7. This CDR3 region has 14 residues. Germline CDR1 is SGHTA and CDR2 is FQGTGA. The chain's CDR3 is CASQVSGGANEQFF. The CDR3 DNA follows: TGTGCCAGCCAAGTGAGCGGGGGGGCCAATGAGCAGTTCTTC.

The rearrangement links TRBV11-3 to TRBJ1-1, with D possibly being TRBD1 (6 bases). Trimming took off 6 bases at V and 2 bases at J, with 16 bases between the two ends. Germline-derived CDR1 and CDR2 are SGHNT and YENEEA. The CDR3 has 15 amino acids. The chain's CDR3 is CASSPLGGLNTEAFF. The CDR3 DNA reads TGTGCCAGCAGTCCCCTGGGGGGGCTCAACACTGAAGCTTTCTTT.

The chain recombines TRBV23-1 with TRBJ2-7; TRBD1 aligns across 10 bases. TRBV23-1 belongs to the ORF category, with a function that is uncertain. The CDR3 spans 17 residues. V lost 3 bases to trimming and J lost 3 bases; unmatched junction nucleotides: 11. CDR3 DNA: TGCGCCAGCAGTCACTCCCTCCCGGACAGGGGGTTCTACGAGCAGTACGTC. It specifies CASSHSLPDRGFYEQYV.